This T cell receptor (beta chain) comes out of a study of post-analysis software for immune sequencing data. About the study: Relapsing-remitting, secondary progressive and progressive-relapsing courses of multiple sclerosis were included. Overall study results and limits: There was significantly lower normalized Chao1 diversity in multiple sclerosis patients than in controls. Controls showed lower frequencies than patients for a few TRBV segments, and TRBV5-6, TRBV5-1 and TRBV20-1 were among these. F-measure co-clustering was strong for batch-matched samples.

This CDR3 is built from 13 residues. Germline CDR1 SEHNR, CDR2 FQNEAQ (reference sequence). V gave up 6 bases and J gave up 1 base, with 7 bases separating them. Every TCR beta cDNA library bore unique molecular identifiers. TCRdb fed the PCR reads into MiXCR, producing one record per CDR3 protein. In the table there are more than 450,000 distinct CDR3 sequences, around 36% of which are singletons. Comments on this clonotype: The antigen remains unidentified.

Sequenced: blood. The chain has TRBV7-9 and TRBJ2-1, with D uncertain. This sequence originates from a girl aged 2 to 17 with multiple sclerosis. The CDR3 is CASREPSYNEQFF. For the CDR3, the DNA is TGTGCCAGCAGGGAGCCATCCTACAATGAGCAGTTCTTC.